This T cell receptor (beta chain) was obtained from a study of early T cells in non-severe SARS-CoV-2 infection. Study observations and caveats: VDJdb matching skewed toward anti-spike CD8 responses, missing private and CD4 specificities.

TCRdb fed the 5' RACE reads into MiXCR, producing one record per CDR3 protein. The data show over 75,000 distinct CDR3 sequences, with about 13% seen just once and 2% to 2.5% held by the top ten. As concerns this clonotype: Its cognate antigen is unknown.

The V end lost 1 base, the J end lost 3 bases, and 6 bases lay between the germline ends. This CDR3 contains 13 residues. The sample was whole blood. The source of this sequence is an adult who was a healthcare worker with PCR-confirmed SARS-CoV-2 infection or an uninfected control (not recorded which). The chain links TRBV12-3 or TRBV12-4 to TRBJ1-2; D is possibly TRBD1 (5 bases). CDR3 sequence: CASSLGRDYGYTF. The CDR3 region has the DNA TGTGCCAGCAGTTTAGGCAGGGACTATGGCTACACCTTC.